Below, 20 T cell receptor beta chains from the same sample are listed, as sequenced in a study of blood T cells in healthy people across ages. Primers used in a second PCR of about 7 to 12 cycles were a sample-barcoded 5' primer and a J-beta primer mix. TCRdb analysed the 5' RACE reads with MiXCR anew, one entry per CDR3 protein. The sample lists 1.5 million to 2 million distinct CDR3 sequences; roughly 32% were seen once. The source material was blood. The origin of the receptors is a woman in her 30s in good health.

For the CDR3, the DNA is TGTGCCAGCAGTTTCCTTGTTGGCGAGCAGTACTTC. This translates into CASSFLVGEQYF. The chain is built from TRBV6-2 or TRBV6-3 and TRBJ2-7; D is ambiguous. The V end was cut by 4 bases, the J end by 6 bases, with 10 bases between. This CDR3 region has 12 residues. CDR1 and CDR2 from the germline V gene are MNHEY and SVGEGT.

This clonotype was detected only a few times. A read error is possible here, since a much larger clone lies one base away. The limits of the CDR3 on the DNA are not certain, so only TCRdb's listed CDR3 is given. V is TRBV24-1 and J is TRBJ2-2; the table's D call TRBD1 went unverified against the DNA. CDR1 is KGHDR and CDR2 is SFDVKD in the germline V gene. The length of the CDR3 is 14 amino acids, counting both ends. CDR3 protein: CATSVAGGTGERFF.

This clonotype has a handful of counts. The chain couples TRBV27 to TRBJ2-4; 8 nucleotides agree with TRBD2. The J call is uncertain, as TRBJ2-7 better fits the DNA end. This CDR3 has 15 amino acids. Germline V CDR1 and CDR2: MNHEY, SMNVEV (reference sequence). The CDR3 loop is CASSPAPGGMHEQYF. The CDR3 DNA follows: TGTGCCAGCAGTCCGGCTCCGGGGGGGATGCACGAGCAGTACTTC.

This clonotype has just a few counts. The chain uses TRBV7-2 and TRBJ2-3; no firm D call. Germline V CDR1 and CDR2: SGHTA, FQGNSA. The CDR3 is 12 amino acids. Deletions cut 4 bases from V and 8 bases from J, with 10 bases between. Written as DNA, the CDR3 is TGTGCCAGCAGCTCTTCCATGGGTACGCAGTATTTT. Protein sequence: CASSSSMGTQYF. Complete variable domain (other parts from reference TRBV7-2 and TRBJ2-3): GAGVSQSPSNKVTEKGKDVELRCDPISGHTALYWYRQSLGQGLEFLIYFQGNSAPDKSGLPSDRFSAERTGGSVSTLTIQRTQQEDSAVYLCASSSSMGTQYFGPGTRLTVL.

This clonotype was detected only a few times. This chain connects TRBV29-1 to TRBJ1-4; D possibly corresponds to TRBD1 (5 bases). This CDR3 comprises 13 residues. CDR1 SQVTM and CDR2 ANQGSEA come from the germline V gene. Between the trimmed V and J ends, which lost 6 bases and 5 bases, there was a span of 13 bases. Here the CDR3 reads CSVNRDGNEKLFF. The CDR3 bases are TGCAGCGTGAACCGGGACGGGAATGAAAAACTGTTTTTT.

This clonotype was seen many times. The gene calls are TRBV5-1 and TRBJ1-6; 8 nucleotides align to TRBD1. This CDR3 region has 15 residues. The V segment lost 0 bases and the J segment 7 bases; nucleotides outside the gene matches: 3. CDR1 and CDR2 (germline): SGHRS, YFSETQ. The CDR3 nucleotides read TGCGCCAGCAGCTTGGATCCAGGGGGCAATTCACCCCTCCACTTT. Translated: CASSLDPGGNSPLHF.

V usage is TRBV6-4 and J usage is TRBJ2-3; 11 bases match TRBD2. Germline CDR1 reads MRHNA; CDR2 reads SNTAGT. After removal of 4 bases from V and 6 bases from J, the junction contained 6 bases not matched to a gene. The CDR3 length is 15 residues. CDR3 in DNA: TGTGCCAGCAGTGTACTAGCGGGAGACATCGATACGCAGTATTTT. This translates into CASSVLAGDIDTQYF.

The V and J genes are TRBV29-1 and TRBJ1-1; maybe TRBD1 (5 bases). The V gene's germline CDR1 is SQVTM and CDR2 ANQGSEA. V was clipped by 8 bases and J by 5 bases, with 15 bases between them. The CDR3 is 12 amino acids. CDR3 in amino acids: CSSQLGGTEAFF. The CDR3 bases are TGCAGCTCCCAGTTGGGGGGGACTGAAGCTTTCTTT.

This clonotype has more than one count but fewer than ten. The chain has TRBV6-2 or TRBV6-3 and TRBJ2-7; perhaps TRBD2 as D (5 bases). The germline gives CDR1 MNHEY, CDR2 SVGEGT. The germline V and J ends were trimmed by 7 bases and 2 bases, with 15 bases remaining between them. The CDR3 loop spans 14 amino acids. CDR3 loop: CASTSDLTPYEQYF. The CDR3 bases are TGTGCCAGCACCTCGGACTTAACCCCCTACGAGCAGTACTTC.

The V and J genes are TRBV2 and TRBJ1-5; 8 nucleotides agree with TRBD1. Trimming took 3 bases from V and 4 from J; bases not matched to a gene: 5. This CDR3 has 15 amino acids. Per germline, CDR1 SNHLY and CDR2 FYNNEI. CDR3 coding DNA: TGTGCCAGCAGTGACAGGGGGCTAGGGAATCAGCCCCAGCATTTT. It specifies CASSDRGLGNQPQHF.

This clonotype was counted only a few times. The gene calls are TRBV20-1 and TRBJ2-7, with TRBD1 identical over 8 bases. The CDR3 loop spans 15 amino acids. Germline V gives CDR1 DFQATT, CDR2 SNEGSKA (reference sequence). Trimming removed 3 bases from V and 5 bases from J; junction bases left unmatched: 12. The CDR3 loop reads CSARDRIQGVHEQYF. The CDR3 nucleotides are TGCAGTGCTAGGGATCGTATACAGGGGGTCCACGAGCAGTACTTC.

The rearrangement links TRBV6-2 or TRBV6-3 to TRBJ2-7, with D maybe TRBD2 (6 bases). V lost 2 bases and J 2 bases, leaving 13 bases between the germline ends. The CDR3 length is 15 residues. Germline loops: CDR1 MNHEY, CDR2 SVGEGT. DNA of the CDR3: TGTGCCAGCAGTTACGAAGCGGGCGAACCCTACGAGCAGTACTTC. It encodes CASSYEAGEPYEQYF.

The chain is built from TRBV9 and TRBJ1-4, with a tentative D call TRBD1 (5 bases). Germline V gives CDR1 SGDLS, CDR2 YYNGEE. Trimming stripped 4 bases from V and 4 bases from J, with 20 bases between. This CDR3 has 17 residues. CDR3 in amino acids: CASSFHRGRDDNEKLFF. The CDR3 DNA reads TGTGCCAGCAGCTTCCACCGGGGCAGGGATGATAATGAAAAACTGTTTTTT.

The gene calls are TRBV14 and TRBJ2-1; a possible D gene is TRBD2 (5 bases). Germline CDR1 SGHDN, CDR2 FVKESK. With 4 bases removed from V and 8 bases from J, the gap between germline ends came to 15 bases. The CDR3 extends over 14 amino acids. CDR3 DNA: TGTGCCAGCAGCCCCTGGGATACGCGGGATGAGCAGTTCTTC. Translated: CASSPWDTRDEQFF.

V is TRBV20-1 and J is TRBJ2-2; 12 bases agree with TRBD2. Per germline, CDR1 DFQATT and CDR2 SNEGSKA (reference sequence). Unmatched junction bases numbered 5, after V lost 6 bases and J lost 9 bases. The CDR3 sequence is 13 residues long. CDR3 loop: CSARLAGDRELFF. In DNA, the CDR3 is TGCAGTGCGAGACTAGCGGGAGACAGGGAGCTGTTTTTT.

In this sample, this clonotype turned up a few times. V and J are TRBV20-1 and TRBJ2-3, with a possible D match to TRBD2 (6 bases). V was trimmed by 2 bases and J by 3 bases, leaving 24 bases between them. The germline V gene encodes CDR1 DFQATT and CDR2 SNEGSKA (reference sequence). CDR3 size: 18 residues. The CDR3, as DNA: TGCAGTGCTAGACCCCATGGGGTAGCGGCACCTATGACAGATACGCAGTATTTT. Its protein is CSARPHGVAAPMTDTQYF.

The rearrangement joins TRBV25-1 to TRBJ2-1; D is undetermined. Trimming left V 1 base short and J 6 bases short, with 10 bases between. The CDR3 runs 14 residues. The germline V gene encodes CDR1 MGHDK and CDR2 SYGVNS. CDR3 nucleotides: TGTGCCAGCAGTGAATGGCCCGTAAGCAATGAGCAGTTCTTC. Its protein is CASSEWPVSNEQFF.

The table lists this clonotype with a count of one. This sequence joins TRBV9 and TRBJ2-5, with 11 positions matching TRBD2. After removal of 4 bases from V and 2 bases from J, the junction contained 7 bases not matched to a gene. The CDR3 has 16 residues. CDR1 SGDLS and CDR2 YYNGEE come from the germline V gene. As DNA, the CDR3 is TGTGCCAGCAGCCTTAGCGGGGGGGCATTGCAAGAGACCCAGTACTTC. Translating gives CASSLSGGALQETQYF.

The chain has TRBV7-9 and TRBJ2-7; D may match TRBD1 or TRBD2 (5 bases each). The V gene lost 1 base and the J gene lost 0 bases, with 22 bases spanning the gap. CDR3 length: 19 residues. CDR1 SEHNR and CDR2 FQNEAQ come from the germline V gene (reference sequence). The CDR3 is CASSLVVTGGFSLSYEQYF. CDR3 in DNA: TGTGCCAGCAGCTTAGTAGTTACAGGCGGGTTCTCGCTCTCCTACGAGCAGTACTTC.

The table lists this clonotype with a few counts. CDR3: CASSPRGGGRDNEQFF. As DNA, the CDR3 is TGCGCCAGCAGCCCCCGGGGGGGCGGGAGAGACAATGAGCAGTTCTTC. The rearrangement links TRBV5-1 to TRBJ2-1; 8 bases are a match to TRBD2. Germline CDR1 is SGHRS and CDR2 is YFSETQ. The CDR3 spans 16 residues. With 4 bases clipped from V and 5 bases from J, the junction kept 11 bases outside the gene matches.